Each of the 22 T cell receptor beta chains below was sequenced from the same sample in a study of post-analysis software for immune sequencing data. Their specific antigens are unknown. The study's findings and limits: Patients showed TRBV5-6, TRBV5-1 and TRBV20-1 among five TRBV segments more frequent than in controls.

The authors incorporated unique molecular identifiers into the TCR beta cDNA libraries. MiXCR, applied by TCRdb to the PCR reads, yields one record per CDR3 protein. The sample holds 600,000 to 700,000 distinct CDR3 sequences; 59% are singletons and the top ten take about 11%. The material sequenced was blood. These receptors originate from a girl aged 2-15 years with multiple sclerosis.

Regarding this clonotype: One end of the junction does not line up with germline, which may come from a read error. For the CDR3, the DNA is TGTGCCGGCAGCTTGTATGGTTCCTACGAGCAGTACTTC. Translating gives CAGSLYGSYEQYF. This chain joins TRBV5-6 and TRBJ2-7, with no clear D. The V gene's germline CDR1 is SGHDT and CDR2 YYEEEE. The CDR3 runs 13 residues. Drawing the rest from reference TRBV5-6 and TRBJ2-7, the complete variable domain is DAGVTQSPTHLIKTRGQQVTLRCSPKSGHDTVSWYQQALGQGPQFIFQYYEEEERQRGNFPDRFSGHQFPNYSSELNVNALLLGDSALYLCAGSLYGSYEQYFGPGTRLTVT.

This clonotype was counted a few times. The chain has TRBV11-2 and TRBJ2-5; 8 nucleotides agree with TRBD1. This CDR3 is built from 16 residues. J lost 5 bases, V lost 5 bases, and 13 bases had no gene match. CDR1 is SGHAT and CDR2 is FQNNGV in the germline V gene. CDR3 amino acids: CASSALGQGGLETQYF. Written as DNA, the CDR3 is TGTGCCAGCAGCGCCCTTGGACAGGGAGGTTTGGAGACCCAGTACTTC.

This chain uses TRBV28 with TRBJ2-2, with TRBD2 as a possible D gene (5 bases). Germline CDR1 reads MDHEN; CDR2 reads SYDVKM. The CDR3 is made up of 16 amino acids. V lost 2 bases and J lost 1, with 11 bases in between. The CDR3 DNA follows: TGTGCCAGCAGTTTAAGCCGGGGTCGGAACACCGGGGAGCTGTTTTTT. It encodes CASSLSRGRNTGELFF.

This chain uses TRBV12-3 or TRBV12-4 with TRBJ2-3, with 7 nucleotides matching TRBD2. The J segment lost 3 bases and the V segment lost 3 bases, leaving 9 bases of the junction unmatched. The CDR3 spans 16 residues. CDR3: CASSLGRGEWTDTQYF. CDR3 nucleotides: TGTGCCAGCAGTTTGGGGAGGGGAGAGTGGACAGATACGCAGTATTTT.

The chain uses TRBV29-1 and TRBJ2-3; 8 nucleotides agree with TRBD2. The germline gives CDR1 SQVTM, CDR2 ANQGSEA. This CDR3 contains 14 residues. The ends lost 4 bases at V and 2 bases at J; junction bases unmatched: 5. The DNA for the CDR3 is TGCAGCGTTGGCGGGACTAGTCCCACAGATACGCAGTATTTT. It codes for CSVGGTSPTDTQYF.

J is TRBJ2-3 and V is TRBV7-2, with 8 bases fitting TRBD2. Germline values: CDR1 SGHTA, CDR2 FQGNSA. V was pared by 3 bases and J by 4 bases, with 6 bases of the junction left unmatched. The CDR3 sequence is 15 residues long. CDR3 coding DNA: TGTGCCAGCAGCTTGGGACTAGGAGGCGCAGATACGCAGTATTTT. Its translation is CASSLGLGGADTQYF.

This chain connects TRBV7-6 to TRBJ2-1; D possibly corresponds to TRBD2 (6 bases). V lost 1 base and J 0 bases, leaving 16 bases between the germline ends. The germline CDR1 and CDR2 sequences are SGHVS and FNYEAQ. The CDR3 length is 18 residues. The DNA of the CDR3 is TGTGCCAGCAGCTTAGGTAGTAGCGCGGGGAGCTCCTACAATGAGCAGTTCTTC. It encodes CASSLGSSAGSSYNEQFF.

This clonotype appeared a single time. CDR3 in amino acids: CASSEASVYNEQFF. CDR3 DNA sequence: TGTGCCAGCAGTGAAGCGAGTGTTTACAATGAGCAGTTCTTC. The chain joins TRBV6-1 to TRBJ2-1; no definite D call. CDR1 and CDR2 from the germline V gene are MNHNS and SASEGT. There are 14 residues in the CDR3. Trimming removed 0 bases at V and 4 bases at J, with 7 bases between.

This sequence joins TRBV5-1 and TRBJ1-6, with 8 bases fitting TRBD1. Germline CDR1 reads SGHRS; CDR2 reads YFSETQ. Trimming at V came to 3 bases and at J to 7 bases, leaving 6 bases not matched to a gene. The CDR3 runs 15 residues. The DNA for the CDR3 is TGCGCCAGCAGCTCTGACAGGGGTGCGAATTCACCCCTCCACTTT. It translates to CASSSDRGANSPLHF.

This chain joins TRBV6-2 or TRBV6-3 and TRBJ2-1; D perhaps matches TRBD1 (6 bases). CDR3 length: 15 residues. Trimming removed 6 bases at V and 3 bases at J, with 15 bases between. Germline-derived CDR1 and CDR2 are MNHEY and SVGEGT. The CDR3 reads CASSRGQRNYNEQFF. In nucleotides, the CDR3 is TGTGCCAGCAGCCGCGGACAGAGGAACTACAATGAGCAGTTCTTC.

The V and J genes are TRBV29-1 and TRBJ2-7; no clear D gene. V was pared by 2 bases and J by 5 bases, with 10 bases between. Germline CDR1 is SQVTM and CDR2 is ANQGSEA. The CDR3 sequence is 12 residues long. CDR3 sequence: CSVEWRRDEQYF. In nucleotides, the CDR3 is TGCAGCGTTGAATGGCGGAGAGACGAGCAGTACTTC.

The genes are TRBV15 and TRBJ1-2; tentatively, D is TRBD1 (6 bases). Trimming stripped 4 bases from V and 4 bases from J, with 22 bases between. This CDR3 spans 17 amino acids. Germline V gene data show CDR1 as LNHNV and CDR2 as YYDKDF (reference sequence). The CDR3 region is CATSKGGQGYEGYGYTF. CDR3 nucleotide sequence: TGTGCCACCAGCAAGGGAGGGCAGGGGTACGAAGGCTATGGCTACACCTTC.

A few counts support this clonotype. The J gene is TRBJ2-3, the V gene TRBV20-1, with 10 bases matching TRBD2. The CDR3 loop spans 15 amino acids. The germline CDR1 and CDR2 sequences are DFQATT and SNEGSKA (reference sequence). The ends lost 6 bases at V and 2 bases at J; junction bases unmatched: 8. The CDR3: CSATVAGGFTDTQYF. The CDR3 DNA sequence: TGCAGTGCGACCGTAGCGGGAGGATTCACAGATACGCAGTATTTT.

This clonotype was found a few times. The chain has TRBV5-1 and TRBJ2-1; D assignment may be TRBD1 or TRBD2 (6 bases each). There are 14 residues in the CDR3. Trimming shortened V by 0 bases and J by 8 bases, and 12 bases separated the two germline ends. Germline assignment: CDR1 SGHRS and CDR2 YFSETQ. DNA of the CDR3: TGCGCCAGCAGCTTGGGCCGGGGGCCGGATGAGCAGTTCTTC. It yields the protein CASSLGRGPDEQFF.

The genes are TRBV20-1 and TRBJ2-4, with D tentatively TRBD1 (5 bases). The CDR3 extends over 14 amino acids. V was cut by 3 bases and J by 5 bases, with 14 bases left in between. Germline V gives CDR1 DFQATT, CDR2 SNEGSKA (reference sequence). CDR3 sequence: CSARVTERENIQYF. For the CDR3, the DNA is TGCAGTGCTAGGGTGACAGAGCGAGAAAACATTCAGTACTTC.

The chain has TRBV20-1 and TRBJ2-3; D is unresolved. This CDR3 has 13 amino acids. Trimming removed 3 bases from V and 3 bases from J, with 10 bases in between. Looked up from germline, CDR1 is DFQATT and CDR2 is SNEGSKA (reference sequence). CDR3 amino acids: CSASASITDTQYF. The DNA for the CDR3 is TGCAGTGCTAGTGCCTCGATAACAGATACGCAGTATTTT.

This chain joins TRBV5-1 and TRBJ2-1, with a tentative D call TRBD1 (5 bases). The germline V gene encodes CDR1 SGHRS and CDR2 YFSETQ. The CDR3 runs to 17 residues. Trimming pared 6 bases from V and 0 bases from J, leaving 19 bases between. CDR3 nucleotides: TGCGCCAGCAAGGCCCCTCAAGGGGTGAGCTCCTACAATGAGCAGTTCTTC. It specifies CASKAPQGVSSYNEQFF.

CDR3 in amino acids: CASSESGVSYNEQFF. In DNA, the CDR3 is TGTGCCAGCAGTGAATCGGGGGTTTCGTACAATGAGCAGTTCTTC. This chain connects TRBV25-1 to TRBJ2-1; TRBD2 is a possible D gene (6 bases). CDR1 is MGHDK, CDR2 SYGVNS, per germline. The CDR3 is made up of 15 amino acids. Trimming took off 1 base at V and 4 bases at J, with 11 bases between the two ends. Full variable domain (remainder filled in from reference TRBV25-1 and TRBJ2-1): EADIYQTPRYLVIGTGKKITLECSQTMGHDKMYWYQQDPGMELHLIHYSYGVNSTEKGDLSSESTVSRIRTEHFPLTLESARPSHTSQYLCASSESGVSYNEQFFGPGTRLTVL.

V is TRBV6-2 or TRBV6-3 and J is TRBJ1-5; D not certain. V dropped 1 base and J dropped 7 bases, with 5 bases sitting between them. The CDR3 has 12 amino acids. The germline V gene encodes CDR1 MNHEY and CDR2 SVGEGT. The CDR3 DNA follows: TGTGCCAGCAGTTACTTAGAGCAGCCCCAGCATTTT. Translation: CASSYLEQPQHF.

The chain combines TRBV3-1 with TRBJ2-2, with D possibly called TRBD1 or TRBD2 (5 bases each). The V end was cut by 3 bases, the J end by 1 base, with 12 bases between. CDR1 is LGHDT, CDR2 YNNKEL, per germline (reference sequence). This CDR3 has 16 amino acids. The CDR3 protein is CASSQMPRGNTGELFF. In DNA, the CDR3 is TGTGCCAGCAGCCAGATGCCGAGGGGGAACACCGGGGAGCTGTTTTTT. Based on the CDR3 plus reference TRBV3-1 and TRBJ2-2, the full variable domain is DTAVSQTPKYLVTQMGNDKSIKCEQNLGHDTMYWYKQDSKKFLKIMFSYNNKELIINETVPNRFSPKSPDKAHLNLHINSLELGDSAVYFCASSQMPRGNTGELFFGEGSRLTVL.

This clonotype turned up a few times. This chain uses TRBV12-3 or TRBV12-4 with TRBJ2-5; 8 nucleotides match TRBD1. This CDR3 is built from 16 residues. The junction had 8 bases not matched to a gene; V was cut back by 3 bases and J by 2 bases. CDR3 sequence reads: CASSFFAGGYQETQYF. CDR3 DNA sequence: TGTGCCAGCAGTTTTTTCGCAGGGGGCTATCAAGAGACCCAGTACTTC.

V and J are TRBV10-3 and TRBJ2-7, with TRBD2 matching over 8 bases. The V gene end was trimmed by 3 bases and the J gene end by 0 bases; junction bases not matched to a gene: 7. This CDR3 has 16 amino acids. Germline-derived CDR1 and CDR2 are ENHRY and SYGVKD. The DNA of the CDR3 is TGTGCCATCAGTGATCCCGCCGGGACTAGCTCCTACGAGCAGTACTTC. This gives the protein CAISDPAGTSSYEQYF.